These T cell receptor beta chains were read from a single sample in a study of T cell repertoires in cytomegalovirus infection. These receptors have no identified antigens. Using its own MiXCR run on the reads, TCRdb lists one record per CDR3 protein. The table has hundreds of thousands of distinct CDR3 sequences, around a third seen once. The sample here was cultured CD8+ T cells from PBMCs, taken from culture after CMV antigen stimulation. These receptors were obtained from a human donor in good health (CMV status not recorded). Some clones in this sample may be carry-over from other donors' samples. Each CDR3 is given with its conserved first and last residue. The D gene is left open where the match is weak. Some rows have no size entry. The others give once, few or many, or a class for an expanded clone.

D,V,J,size,CDR3,DNA
-,TRBV12-3/TRBV12-4,TRBJ2-5,-,CASSFSLEQETQYF,TGTGCCAGCAGTTTCTCATTGGAACAAGAGACCCAGTACTTC
-,TRBV6-6,TRBJ1-2,few,CATKGTGYGYTF,TGTGCCACCAAAGGCACTGGCTATGGCTACACCTTC
-,TRBV12-3/TRBV12-4,TRBJ1-6,few,CASGGTGSPLHF,TGTGCCAGCGGGGGGACGGGTTCACCCCTCCACTTT
TRBD2,TRBV20-1,TRBJ2-3,few,CSARDLVAGDTDTQYF,TGCAGTGCTAGAGATCTGGTAGCGGGGGACACAGATACGCAGTATTTT
-,TRBV4-1,TRBJ1-1,-,CASSQDYHMNTEAFF,TGCGCCAGCAGCCAAGATTATCACATGAACACTGAAGCTTTCTTT
-,TRBV2,TRBJ2-3,-,CASSEGVTASTDTQYF,TGTGCCAGCAGTGAAGGCGTAACAGCCAGCACAGATACGCAGTATTTT
-,TRBV6-1,TRBJ2-5,-,CASSEIWLQGQPNQETQYF,TGTGCCAGCAGTGAGATTTGGCTGCAAGGACAGCCCAACCAAGAGACCCAGTACTTC
-,TRBV7-9,TRBJ1-2,few,CASSSGRERAYGYTF,TGTGCCAGCAGCTCGGGGAGGGAGAGGGCCTATGGCTACACCTTC
TRBD1,TRBV4-1,TRBJ2-7,-,CASSQADRGYEQYF,TGCGCCAGCAGCCAAGCGGACAGGGGGTATGAGCAGTACTTC
-,TRBV6-2/TRBV6-3,TRBJ1-4,few,CASSYSRINEKLFF,TGTGCCAGCAGTTACTCGCGGATTAATGAAAAACTGTTTTTT
-,TRBV12-3/TRBV12-4,TRBJ2-1,-,CASSSTSPSVTQGNNEQFF,TGTGCCAGCAGTTCCACCAGTCCATCGGTTACGCAGGGTAACAATGAGCAGTTCTTC
-,TRBV6-1,TRBJ2-5,few,CASSSPEVGWETQYF,TGTGCCAGCAGCAGCCCGGAGGTTGGGTGGGAGACCCAGTACTTC
-,TRBV2,TRBJ2-1,-,CASSKPEGPYNEQFF,TGTGCCAGCAGCAAACCCGAAGGGCCTTACAATGAGCAGTTCTTC
TRBD1,TRBV27,TRBJ2-7,few,CASSGDRGSFYEQYF,TGTGCCAGCAGCGGGGACAGGGGAAGTTTCTACGAGCAGTACTTC
-,TRBV19,TRBJ1-1,few,CASRDKGLNTEAFF,TGTGCCAGTAGAGACAAAGGGTTGAACACTGAAGCTTTCTTT
TRBD1,TRBV6-5,TRBJ2-1,-,CASSFLPGQGLYNEQFF,TGTGCCAGCAGTTTCCTACCGGGACAGGGGCTTTACAATGAGCAGTTCTTC
TRBD2,TRBV20-1,TRBJ2-1,-,CSAPDPTSVLIYNEQFF,TGCAGTGCGCCCGATCCTACTAGCGTCCTTATCTACAATGAGCAGTTCTTC
-,TRBV29-1,TRBJ1-1,few,CSVAPPFGKSSTEAFF,TGCAGCGTCGCCCCGCCTTTTGGTAAAAGCAGCACTGAAGCTTTCTTT
-,TRBV19,TRBJ2-2,-,CASTWDPGGTGELFF,TGTGCCAGTACCTGGGACCCAGGGGGGACCGGGGAGCTGTTTTTT
TRBD2,TRBV7-2,TRBJ2-5,-,CASSYISGGTGQTQYF,TGTGCCAGCAGCTATATTAGCGGGGGGACCGGACAGACCCAGTACTTC
-,TRBV5-6,TRBJ2-3,-,CASSLEPGGDTDTQYF,TGTGCCAGCAGCTTGGAACCAGGAGGAGACACAGATACGCAGTATTTT
-,TRBV10-3,TRBJ2-1,few,CAISEREPYNEQFF,TGTGCCATCAGTGAGCGGGAACCCTACAATGAGCAGTTCTTC
-,TRBV6-5,TRBJ1-5,-,CASSYSMPGDRRGYSNQPQHF,TGTGCCAGCAGTTACTCCATGCCCGGCGACAGGAGGGGGTATAGCAATCAGCCCCAGCATTTT
-,TRBV6-6,TRBJ1-5,-,CASFDTGQPQHF,TGTGCCAGCTTTGATACCGGTCAGCCCCAGCATTTT
-,TRBV28,TRBJ1-5,few,CASMTRSTNQPQHF,TGTGCCAGCATGACGAGGAGTACTAATCAGCCCCAGCATTTT
-,TRBV7-9,TRBJ1-6,-,CASSPSRTTSYNSPLHF,TGTGCCAGCAGCCCATCCCGGACGACGTCCTATAATTCACCCCTCCACTTT
TRBD1,TRBV9,TRBJ1-4,-,CASSPGQVREKLFF,TGTGCCAGCAGCCCTGGACAGGTGCGCGAAAAACTGTTTTTT
TRBD1,TRBV19,TRBJ1-2,few,CASSISLIPRGGYGYTF,TGTGCCAGTAGTATCAGCCTGATCCCCAGGGGGGGGTATGGCTACACCTTC
-,TRBV7-9,TRBJ2-3,-,CASSSYTGAGGTDTQYF,TGTGCCAGCAGCTCATACACAGGGGCCGGGGGTACAGATACGCAGTATTTT
-,TRBV20-1,TRBJ1-6,few,CSASFKKGNRQNSPLHF,TGCAGTGCTAGTTTCAAAAAGGGGAACAGGCAAAATTCACCCCTCCACTTT
TRBD2,TRBV9,TRBJ2-3,few,CASSSPRRGGSDTQYF,TGTGCCAGCAGCTCCCCTAGGCGGGGGGGCTCAGATACGCAGTATTTT
-,TRBV29-1,TRBJ2-7,-,CSVAPRPGPSYEQYF,TGCAGCGTTGCTCCAAGACCGGGACCCTCCTACGAGCAGTACTTC
-,TRBV3-1,TRBJ2-1,-,CASSQDGLAHSYNEQFF,TGTGCCAGCAGCCAAGATGGGCTAGCACACTCCTACAATGAGCAGTTCTTC
TRBD1,TRBV5-4,TRBJ2-1,-,CASSLARTGMSEQFF,TGTGCCAGCAGCTTGGCCCGGACAGGGATGAGTGAGCAGTTCTTC
TRBD1,TRBV6-6,TRBJ2-7,-,CASNKFGTGFSYEQYF,TGTGCCAGCAACAAGTTCGGGACAGGGTTCTCCTACGAGCAGTACTTC
TRBD1,TRBV6-5,TRBJ1-2,-,CASSQEGADYGYTF,TGTGCCAGCAGCCAAGAGGGGGCGGACTATGGCTACACCTTC
-,TRBV28,TRBJ2-5,-,CASSAQMYQETQYF,TGTGCCAGCAGTGCCCAGATGTACCAAGAGACCCAGTACTTC
-,TRBV6-1,TRBJ2-1,few,CASSEVDSPYNEQFF,TGTGCCAGCAGTGAAGTCGACTCTCCCTACAATGAGCAGTTCTTC
-,TRBV11-2,TRBJ1-3,-,CASSLVTGFSGNTIYF,TGTGCCAGCAGCTTAGTAACAGGGTTCTCTGGAAACACCATATATTTT
TRBD2,TRBV12-3/TRBV12-4,TRBJ2-1,few,CASSSSGTSGGRSYNEQFF,TGTGCCAGCAGTTCCTCCGGGACTAGCGGGGGCCGCTCCTACAATGAGCAGTTCTTC
-,TRBV7-9,TRBJ1-3,few,CASKLRNTIYF,TGTGCCAGCAAACTACGAAACACCATATATTTT
-,TRBV15,TRBJ1-3,-,CATSRAGTGNTIYF,TGTGCCACCAGCAGGGCAGGGACTGGAAACACCATATATTTT
-,TRBV7-6,TRBJ1-1,many,CASSMGPYAVNTEAFF,TGTGCCAGCAGCATGGGACCATATGCCGTGAACACTGAAGCTTTCTTT
-,TRBV28,TRBJ1-5,-,CASSLGGTAGDF,TGTGCCAGCAGTTTAGGGGGTACCGCCGGGGATTTT
-,TRBV6-6,TRBJ2-3,-,CASSYYSGAADTQYF,TGTGCCAGCAGTTACTACTCAGGGGCGGCAGATACGCAGTATTTT
TRBD1,TRBV4-1,TRBJ1-1,-,CASSKEDRVNTEAFF,TGCGCCAGCAGCAAAGAGGACAGGGTGAACACTGAAGCTTTCTTT
TRBD2,TRBV27,TRBJ2-1,-,CASSPLSSGAYNEQFF,TGTGCCAGCAGTCCCCTTAGTAGCGGGGCTTACAATGAGCAGTTCTTC
TRBD1,TRBV19,TRBJ1-5,-,CASSISTGAQPQHF,TGTGCCAGTAGTATATCAACAGGGGCCCAGCCCCAGCATTTT
-,TRBV20-1,TRBJ2-5,once,CSARDVGETQYF,TGCAGTGCTAGAGACGTGGGTGAGACCCAGTACTTC
TRBD1,TRBV4-1,TRBJ2-5,-,CASSQVGDRGPETQYF,TGCGCCAGCAGCCAAGTGGGGGACAGGGGGCCAGAGACCCAGTACTTC
-,TRBV6-1,TRBJ1-3,few,CASTDRPYSGNTIYF,TGTGCCAGCACTGACAGGCCTTACTCTGGAAACACCATATATTTT